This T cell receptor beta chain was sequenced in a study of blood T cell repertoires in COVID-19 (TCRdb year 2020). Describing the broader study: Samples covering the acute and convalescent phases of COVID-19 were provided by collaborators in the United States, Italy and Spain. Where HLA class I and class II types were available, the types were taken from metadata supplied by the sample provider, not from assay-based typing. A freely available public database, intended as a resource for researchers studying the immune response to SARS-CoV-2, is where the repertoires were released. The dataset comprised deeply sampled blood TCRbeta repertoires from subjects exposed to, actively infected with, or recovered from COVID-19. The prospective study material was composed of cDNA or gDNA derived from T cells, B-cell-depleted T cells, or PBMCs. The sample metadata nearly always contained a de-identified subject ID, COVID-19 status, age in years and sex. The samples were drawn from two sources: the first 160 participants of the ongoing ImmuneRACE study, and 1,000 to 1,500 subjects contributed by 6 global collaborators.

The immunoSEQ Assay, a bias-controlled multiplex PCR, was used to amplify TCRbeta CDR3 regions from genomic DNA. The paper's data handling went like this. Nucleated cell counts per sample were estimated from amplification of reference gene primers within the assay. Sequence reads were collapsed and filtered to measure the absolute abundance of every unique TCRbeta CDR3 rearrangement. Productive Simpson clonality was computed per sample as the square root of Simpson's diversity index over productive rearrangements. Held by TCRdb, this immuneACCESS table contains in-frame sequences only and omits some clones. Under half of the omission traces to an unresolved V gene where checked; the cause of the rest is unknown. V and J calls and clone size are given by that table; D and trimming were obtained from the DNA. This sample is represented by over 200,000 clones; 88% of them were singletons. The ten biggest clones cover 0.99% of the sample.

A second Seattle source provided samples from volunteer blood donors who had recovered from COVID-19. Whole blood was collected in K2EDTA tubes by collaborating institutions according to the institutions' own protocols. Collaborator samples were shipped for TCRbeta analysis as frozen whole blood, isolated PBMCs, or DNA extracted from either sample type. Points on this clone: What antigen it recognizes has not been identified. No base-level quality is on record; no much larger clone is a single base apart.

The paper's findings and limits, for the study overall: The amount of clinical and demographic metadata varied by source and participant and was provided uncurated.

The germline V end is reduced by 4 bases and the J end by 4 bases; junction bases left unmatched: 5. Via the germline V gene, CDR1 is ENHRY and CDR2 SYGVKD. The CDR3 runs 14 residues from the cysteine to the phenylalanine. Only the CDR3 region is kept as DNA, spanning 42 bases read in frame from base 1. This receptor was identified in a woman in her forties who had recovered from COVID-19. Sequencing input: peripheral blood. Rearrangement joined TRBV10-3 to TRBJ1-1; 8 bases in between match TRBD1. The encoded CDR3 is CAISGQGLGTEAFF. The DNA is TGTGCCATCAGTGGACAGGGGCTGGGCACTGAAGCTTTCTTT.